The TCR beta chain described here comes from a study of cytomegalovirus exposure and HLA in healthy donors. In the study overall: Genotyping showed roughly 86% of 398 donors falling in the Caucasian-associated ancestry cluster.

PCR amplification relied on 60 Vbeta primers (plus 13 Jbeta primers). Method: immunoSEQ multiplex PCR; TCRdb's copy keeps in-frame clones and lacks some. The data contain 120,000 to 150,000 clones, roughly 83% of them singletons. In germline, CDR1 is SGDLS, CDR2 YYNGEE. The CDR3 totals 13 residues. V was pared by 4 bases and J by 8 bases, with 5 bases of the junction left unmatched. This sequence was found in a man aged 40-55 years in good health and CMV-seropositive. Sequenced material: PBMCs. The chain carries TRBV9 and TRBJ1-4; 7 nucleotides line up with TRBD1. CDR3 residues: CASSRQGSEKLFF. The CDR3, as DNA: TGTGCCAGCAGCAGACAGGGTAGCGAAAAACTGTTTTTT.